This TCR beta chain was documented in a study of T cell responses to AZD1222 COVID-19 vaccine. Study findings and constraints: Researchers took repertoire samples only after the peak T cell response had come. Across the whole spike, CD4 TCRs peaked at regions 160-218 and 743-854. Of spike-specific TCRs, nearly half reportedly target regions left unmutated in variants. Spike-specific TCRs gained breadth and depth after people received two AZD1222 doses.

Repertoires were generated with immunoSEQ multiplex PCR, while TCRdb's copy carries only in-frame clones and drops some. Of approximately 150,000 clones in the sample, roughly nine tenths were seen once. Turning to this clone: Its antigen is as yet unknown.

Sequencing was performed on peripheral blood, taken on day 0 of AZD1222 vaccination. The TCR was taken from an adult in good health.

This CDR3 reads CASSARTGTGYNEQFF. The CDR3 nucleotides read TGTGCCAGCAGCGCGAGAACCGGGACAGGGTACAATGAGCAGTTCTTC. This rearrangement joins TRBV9 to TRBJ2-1; TRBD1 aligns across 9 bases. Germline-derived CDR1 and CDR2 are SGDLS and YYNGEE. J was trimmed by 4 bases and V by 3 bases; bases with no gene match: 8. This CDR3 spans 16 amino acids.